The 13 T cell receptor beta chains below were found in one sample sequenced in a study of identical twins. TCRdb used MiXCR to reprocess the 5' RACE reads, holding one entry per CDR3 protein. The table records 400,000 to 600,000 distinct CDR3 sequences, 20% to 25% of them present only once. These sequences were also reported in another study, on yellow fever vaccine responses in identical twins.

The sequenced material came from CD4+ T cells sorted from blood. Source of these receptors: a woman younger than 35 in good health.

This clonotype was seen a handful of times. CDR3 nucleotide sequence: TGTGCCAGCAGCCTTAGTTCAGGGCTCCTTAACTATGGCTACACCTTC. Translation gives CASSLSSGLLNYGYTF. The J gene is TRBJ1-2, the V gene TRBV11-2; D is perhaps TRBD1 (5 bases). The germline gives CDR1 SGHAT, CDR2 FQNNGV. This CDR3 has 16 amino acids. Trimming cost V 5 bases and J 1 base, with 17 bases left between them.

This clonotype was counted a few times. This chain uses TRBV6-5 with TRBJ2-1; 8 bases match TRBD1. With V trimmed by 5 bases and J by 6 bases, 9 bases remained unmatched. The germline V gene encodes CDR1 MNHEY and CDR2 SVGAGI. The CDR3 has 15 residues. The CDR3 region is CASSDAGTGPNEQFF. The CDR3 nucleotides are TGTGCCAGCAGTGACGCCGGGACAGGCCCCAATGAGCAGTTCTTC.

The sample holds a few counts of this clonotype. The junction departs from the called germline gene at one end, perhaps through a read error. The chain recombines TRBV12-3 or TRBV12-4 with TRBJ2-7, with 7 positions matching TRBD2. This CDR3 contains 15 residues. The DNA of the CDR3 is TGTGCCAGCAATTTATTTGGCGGGAGCTCCAACGAGCAGTACTTC. Protein sequence: CASNLFGGSSNEQYF.

This clonotype was observed a few times. The chain uses TRBV28 and TRBJ1-2; no firm D call. Between the trimmed V and J ends, which lost 6 bases and 4 bases, there was a span of 12 bases. Germline CDR1 MDHEN, CDR2 SYDVKM. This CDR3 comprises 13 residues. The CDR3 DNA reads TGTGCCAGCAGGAGGGAAGTTTCCTATGGCTACACCTTC. It codes for CASRREVSYGYTF.

CDR3 in amino acids: CASLRGGSTSYEQYF. DNA for the CDR3: TGTGCCAGCCTTAGGGGGGGTTCAACCTCCTACGAGCAGTACTTC. The chain joins TRBV5-8 to TRBJ2-7; maybe TRBD2 (7 bases). Germline assignment: CDR1 SGHTS and CDR2 YDEGEE. V was cut by 7 bases and J by 0 bases, with 17 bases left in between. CDR3 length: 15 amino acids.

The sample holds many counts of this clonotype. The V call is TRBV24-1, the J call TRBJ2-1; 7 bases agree with TRBD2. Germline trimming cut 5 bases from V and 6 bases from J; bases unmatched to any gene: 9. Germline assignment: CDR1 KGHDR and CDR2 SFDVKD. The CDR3 has 15 amino acids. The CDR3 spells CATSAAGVQVNEQFF. In DNA form, the CDR3 reads TGTGCCACCAGTGCGGCGGGAGTGCAAGTCAATGAGCAGTTCTTC.

The chain combines TRBV20-1 with TRBJ1-4; D unresolved. The germline V gene encodes CDR1 DFQATT and CDR2 SNEGSKA (reference sequence). The CDR3 totals 16 residues. V lost 0 bases and J lost 3, with 14 bases in between. The CDR3 sequence is CSARDEVRRANEKLFF. In DNA form, the CDR3 reads TGCAGTGCTAGAGATGAAGTTCGGAGAGCTAATGAAAAACTGTTTTTT.

This clonotype has a handful of counts. The genes are TRBV7-3 and TRBJ2-1; no reliable D call. Per the germline V gene, CDR1 is SGHTA and CDR2 is FQGTGA. V was trimmed by 2 bases and J by 5 bases, leaving 7 bases between them. The CDR3 length is 13 residues. The CDR3 loop reads CASSLLVNNEQFF. The CDR3 bases are TGTGCCAGCAGCTTATTGGTAAACAATGAGCAGTTCTTC.

This clonotype was recorded a few times. The chain is built from TRBV19 and TRBJ2-1; TRBD2 agrees at 11 bases. With V trimmed by 4 bases and J by 8 bases, 4 bases remained unmatched. Germline V CDR1 and CDR2: LNHDA, SQIVND (reference sequence). The length of the CDR3 is 14 residues. This chain's CDR3 is CASSTYSGRDEQFF. CDR3 in DNA: TGTGCCAGTAGTACCTATAGCGGGAGGGATGAGCAGTTCTTC.

This clonotype has a count of ten or more. The chain is built from TRBV4-1 and TRBJ1-5, with D perhaps matching TRBD1 (5 bases). The CDR3 sequence is 17 residues long. Trimming pared 1 base from V and 2 bases from J, leaving 15 bases between. Germline-derived CDR1 and CDR2 are MGHRA and YSYEKL. This CDR3 reads CASSQGVYGGGNQPQHF. For the CDR3, the DNA is TGCGCCAGCAGCCAAGGGGTGTATGGGGGTGGCAATCAGCCCCAGCATTTT.

This chain uses TRBV5-1 with TRBJ2-2, with a possible D match to TRBD2 (6 bases). Germline CDR1 is SGHRS and CDR2 is YFSETQ. The length of the CDR3 is 13 residues. The ends were cut back, 2 bases at V and 7 bases at J, with 9 bases in the middle. CDR3 nucleotides: TGCGCCAGCAGCTTCGGGGGTAACGGGGAGCTGTTTTTT. Its translation is CASSFGGNGELFF.

The table lists this clonotype with many counts. The chain uses TRBV5-1 and TRBJ1-4; maybe TRBD1 (5 bases). Germline V lookup: CDR1 SGHRS, CDR2 YFSETQ. V was trimmed by 5 bases and J by 0 bases, leaving 8 bases between them. The CDR3 is made up of 14 amino acids. This CDR3 is CASRRGATNEKLFF. In nucleotides, the CDR3 is TGCGCCAGCAGAAGAGGGGCAACTAATGAAAAACTGTTTTTT.

The chain carries TRBV12-3 or TRBV12-4 and TRBJ2-7; 7 nucleotides match TRBD2. The CDR3 spans 12 residues. Trimming took 5 bases from V and 3 from J; bases not matched to a gene: 1. The CDR3 DNA reads TGTGCCAGCAGTCGGGACTACTACGAGCAGTACTTC. It translates to CASSRDYYEQYF.